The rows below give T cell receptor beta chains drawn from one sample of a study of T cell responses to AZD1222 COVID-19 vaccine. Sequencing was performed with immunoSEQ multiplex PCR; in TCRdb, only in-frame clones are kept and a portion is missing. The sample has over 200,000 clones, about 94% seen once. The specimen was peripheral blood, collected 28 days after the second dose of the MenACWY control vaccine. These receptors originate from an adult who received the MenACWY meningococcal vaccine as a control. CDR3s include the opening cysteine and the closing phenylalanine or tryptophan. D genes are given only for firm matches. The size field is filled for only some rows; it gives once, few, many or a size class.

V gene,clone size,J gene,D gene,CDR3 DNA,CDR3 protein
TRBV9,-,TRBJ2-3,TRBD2,TGTGCCAGCAGCGGAGGAACTAGCGGGAGATCAGATACGCAGTATTTT,CASSGGTSGRSDTQYF
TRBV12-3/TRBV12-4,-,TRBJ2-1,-,TGTGCCAGCAGTTTAGAGGTGTTCAATGAGCAGTTCTTC,CASSLEVFNEQFF
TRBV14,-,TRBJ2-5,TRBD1,TGTGCCAGCAGCCAAAAAATTTTGACAGGGATGGCCCAAGAGACCCAGTACTTC,CASSQKILTGMAQETQYF
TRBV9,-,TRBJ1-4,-,TGTGCCAGCAGCGCAGGGAGCGAAACTAATGAAAAACTGTTTTTT,CASSAGSETNEKLFF
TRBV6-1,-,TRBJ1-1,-,TGTGCCAGCAGTGAAGGTGGGGGATACACTGAAGCTTTCTTT,CASSEGGGYTEAFF
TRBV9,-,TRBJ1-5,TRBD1,TGTGCCAGCAGCCCGGGACAGGGCAATCAGCCCCAGCATTTT,CASSPGQGNQPQHF
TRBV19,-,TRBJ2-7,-,TGTGCCAGTAGATGGGGTTACGAGCAGTACTTC,CASRWGYEQYF
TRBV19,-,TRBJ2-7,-,TGTGCCAGTAGTACCGACTCGACAGGAGGCTCCTACGAGCAGTACTTC,CASSTDSTGGSYEQYF
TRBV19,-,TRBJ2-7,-,TGTGCCAGTAGTATGAGGGAAAGCAGGGACGAGCAGTACTTC,CASSMRESRDEQYF
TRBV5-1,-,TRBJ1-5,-,TGCGCCAGCAGCTTGGGGGGGCTTGATCAGCCCCAGCATTTT,CASSLGGLDQPQHF
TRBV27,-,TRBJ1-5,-,TGTGCCAGCAGTTCTATCGACGTGGGCAATCAGCCCCAGCATTTT,CASSSIDVGNQPQHF
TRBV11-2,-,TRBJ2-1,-,TGTGCCAGCAGCGATGGGAGTCTAGCCATTTACAATGAGCAGTTCTTC,CASSDGSLAIYNEQFF
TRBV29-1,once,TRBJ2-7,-,TGCAGCGCCCTCGATTCAATCAGGGGTTACGAGCAGTACTTC,CSALDSIRGYEQYF
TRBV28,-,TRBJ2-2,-,TGTGCCAGCAGTTGGGGGGCCGGGGTTTGGGATTTCGGCGGGGAGCTGTTTTTT,CASSWGAGVWDFGGELFF
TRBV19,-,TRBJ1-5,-,TGTGCCAGTATCCCGGGGGGGGGCGGTCAGCCCCAGCATTTT,CASIPGGGGQPQHF
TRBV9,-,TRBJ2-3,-,TGTGCCAGCAGCGTATCAGGGGCGGATACGCAGTATTTT,CASSVSGADTQYF
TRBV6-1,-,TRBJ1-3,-,TGTGCCAGCAGTGAGGGCATTTCTGGAAACACCATATATTTT,CASSEGISGNTIYF
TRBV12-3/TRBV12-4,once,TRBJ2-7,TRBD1,TGTGCCAGCAGTCGGGACAGTTACGAGCAGTACTTC,CASSRDSYEQYF
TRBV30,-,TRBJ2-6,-,TGTGCCTGGAGTGATATCCGGACATTTGCTTCTGGGGCCAACGTCCTGACTTTC,CAWSDIRTFASGANVLTF
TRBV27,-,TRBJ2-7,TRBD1,TGTGCCAGCAGTTCCGCCGGGACAGGGGGTTACGAGCAGTACTTC,CASSSAGTGGYEQYF
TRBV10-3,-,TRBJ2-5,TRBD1,TGTGCCATCAGTGAGTCGCCTTTTTCGGGACAGGGTGGGCAAGAGACCCAGTACTTC,CAISESPFSGQGGQETQYF
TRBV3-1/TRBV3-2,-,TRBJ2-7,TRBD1,TGTGCCAGCAGCCATTCAGGGGGCGGCTACGAGCAGTACTTC,CASSHSGGGYEQYF
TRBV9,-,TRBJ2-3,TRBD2,TGTGCCAGCAGCGTCGGAAACATCGGGAGGGATACGCAGTATTTT,CASSVGNIGRDTQYF
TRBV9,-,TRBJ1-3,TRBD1,TGTGCCAGCAGCGACGGACAGGGAATCTCAGGAAACACCATATATTTT,CASSDGQGISGNTIYF
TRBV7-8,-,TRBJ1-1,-,TGTGCCAGCAGCGAGAGACAGGAGGAAGCTTTCTTT,CASSERQEEAFF
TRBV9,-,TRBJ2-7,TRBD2,TGTGCCAGCAGCTTCAGCGGGGGGTCCTACGAGCAGTACTTC,CASSFSGGSYEQYF
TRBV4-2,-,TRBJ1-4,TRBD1,TGTGCCAGCAGCACACGGGACAGGGTCCTAGAAAAACTGTTTTTT,CASSTRDRVLEKLFF
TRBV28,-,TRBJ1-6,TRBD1,TGTGCCAGCAGCTCCCCGGGACAGGGGGGTTCACCCCTCCACTTT,CASSSPGQGGSPLHF
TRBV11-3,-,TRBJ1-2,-,TGTGCCAGCAGCTTAGATCCGTCTGGCTATGGCTACACCTTC,CASSLDPSGYGYTF
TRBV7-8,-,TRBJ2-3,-,TGTGCCAGCAGCCGGAGCACAGATACGCAGTATTTT,CASSRSTDTQYF
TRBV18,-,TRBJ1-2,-,TGTGCCAGCTCACCATCCGAGGATCTCTATGGCTACACCTTC,CASSPSEDLYGYTF
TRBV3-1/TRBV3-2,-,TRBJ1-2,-,TGTGCCAGCAGCCGACGGCCGGGGCCCGGGAACTATGGCTACACCTTC,CASSRRPGPGNYGYTF
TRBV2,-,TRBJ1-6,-,TGTGCCAGCAGTCCCAGGGAACTCTCCAATTCACCCCTCCACTTT,CASSPRELSNSPLHF
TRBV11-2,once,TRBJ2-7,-,TGTGCCAGCAGCTTAAGGAGAGACTACGAGCAGTACTTC,CASSLRRDYEQYF
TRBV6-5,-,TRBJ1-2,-,TGTGCCAGCAGTTACGGCAGGGCCTCTGGCTACACCTTC,CASSYGRASGYTF